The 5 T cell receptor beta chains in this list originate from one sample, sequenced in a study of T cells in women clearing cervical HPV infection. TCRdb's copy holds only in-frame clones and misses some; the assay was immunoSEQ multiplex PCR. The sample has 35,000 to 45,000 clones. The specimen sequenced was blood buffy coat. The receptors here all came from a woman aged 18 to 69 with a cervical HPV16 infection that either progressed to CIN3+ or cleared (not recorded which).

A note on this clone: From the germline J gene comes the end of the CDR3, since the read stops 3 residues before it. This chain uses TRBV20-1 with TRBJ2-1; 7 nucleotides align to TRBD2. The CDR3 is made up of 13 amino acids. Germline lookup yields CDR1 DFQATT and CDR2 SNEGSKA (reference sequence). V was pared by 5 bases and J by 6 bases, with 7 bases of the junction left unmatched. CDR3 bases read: TGCAGTGCTTTTAGCGGGCGGGGCAATGAG. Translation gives CSAFSGRGNE. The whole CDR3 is CSAFSGRGNEQFF.

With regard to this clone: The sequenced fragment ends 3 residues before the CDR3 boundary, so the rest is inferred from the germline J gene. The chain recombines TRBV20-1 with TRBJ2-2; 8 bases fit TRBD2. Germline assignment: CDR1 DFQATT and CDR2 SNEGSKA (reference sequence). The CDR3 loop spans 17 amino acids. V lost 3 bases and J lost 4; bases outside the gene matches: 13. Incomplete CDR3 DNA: TGCAGTGCTAGGGACCTCGGACGGGGGGGCCGCACCGGGGAG. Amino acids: CSARDLGRGGRTGE. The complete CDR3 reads CSARDLGRGGRTGELFF.

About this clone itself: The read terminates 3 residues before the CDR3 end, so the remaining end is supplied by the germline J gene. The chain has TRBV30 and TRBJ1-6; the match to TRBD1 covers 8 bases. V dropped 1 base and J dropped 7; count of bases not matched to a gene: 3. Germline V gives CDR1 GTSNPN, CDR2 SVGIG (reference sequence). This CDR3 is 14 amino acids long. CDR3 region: CAWSGDRKNSPLHF. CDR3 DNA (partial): TGTGCCTGGAGTGGGGACAGGAAAAATTCACCC.

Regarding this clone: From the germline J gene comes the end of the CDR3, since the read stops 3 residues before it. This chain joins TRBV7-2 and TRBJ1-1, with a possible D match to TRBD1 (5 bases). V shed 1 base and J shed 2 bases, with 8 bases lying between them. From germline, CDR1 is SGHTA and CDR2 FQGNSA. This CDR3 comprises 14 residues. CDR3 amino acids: CASSLDRLNTEAFF. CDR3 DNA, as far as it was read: TGTGCCAGCAGCTTAGACAGGCTTAACACTGAA.

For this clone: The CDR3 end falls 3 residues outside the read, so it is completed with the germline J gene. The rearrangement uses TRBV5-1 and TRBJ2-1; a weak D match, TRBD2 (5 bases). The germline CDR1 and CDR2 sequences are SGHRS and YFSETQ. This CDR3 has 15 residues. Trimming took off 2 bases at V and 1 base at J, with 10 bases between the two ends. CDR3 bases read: TGCGCCAGCAGCTTAGGACTCCTATCCTACAATGAG. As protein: CASSLGLLSYNE. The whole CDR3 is CASSLGLLSYNEQFF. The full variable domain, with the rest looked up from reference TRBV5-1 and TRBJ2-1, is KAGVTQTPRYLIKTRGQQVTLSCSPISGHRSVSWYQQTPGQGLQFLFEYFSETQRNKGNFPGRFSGRQFSNSRSEMNVSTLELGDSALYLCASSLGLLSYNEQFFGPGTRLTVL.